What follows are 23 T cell receptor beta chains derived from one specimen sequenced in a study of cytomegalovirus exposure and HLA in healthy donors. Amplification used 60 Vbeta primers and 13 Jbeta primers. The data were produced by immunoSEQ multiplex PCR, yet TCRdb's version contains in-frame clones alone and is incomplete. The data show fewer than 250,000 clones, around 84% seen once. Sequencing input: PBMCs. The receptor set was obtained from a man in his forties in good health and CMV-seropositive.

The V call is TRBV7-2, the J call TRBJ1-1; maybe TRBD1 (5 bases). Germline CDR1 SGHTA, CDR2 FQGNSA. This CDR3 is 15 amino acids long. Trimming cost V 5 bases and J 2 bases, with 15 bases left between them. CDR3 nucleotide sequence: TGTGCCAGCAGCCCCGCGGGGGACGGTAACACTGAAGCTTTCTTT. Amino acid sequence: CASSPAGDGNTEAFF.

This chain joins TRBV28 and TRBJ2-4, with 8 positions matching TRBD1. V shed 2 bases and J 0 bases; nucleotides not matched to a gene: 6. The CDR3 is 17 residues long. Germline V gives CDR1 MDHEN, CDR2 SYDVKM. The CDR3 sequence: CASSLIGQGLAKNIQYF. CDR3 coding DNA: TGTGCCAGCAGTTTAATCGGACAGGGTTTAGCCAAAAACATTCAGTACTTC.

In its sample, this clone was seen a few times. The V gene is TRBV6-1, the J gene TRBJ2-3; 11 bases agree with TRBD2. The CDR3 contains 15 residues. The germline V gene has CDR1 MNHNS and CDR2 SASEGT. V was clipped by 4 bases and J by 4 bases; unmatched bases: 4. The CDR3 bases are TGTGCCAGCAGTGCGCTAGCGGGGGGTTCAGATACGCAGTATTTT. Its translation: CASSALAGGSDTQYF.

This clone was picked up a small number of times. The rearrangement links TRBV6-6 to TRBJ1-4, with 7 positions matching TRBD1. The CDR3 spans 16 residues. From germline, CDR1 is MNHNY and CDR2 SVGAGI (reference sequence). Germline trimming cut 7 bases from V and 7 bases from J; bases unmatched to any gene: 15. CDR3 region: CASTTGRGLVLEKLFF. As DNA, the CDR3 is TGTGCCAGCACCACCGGGAGGGGGCTTGTCCTTGAAAAACTGTTTTTT.

V usage is TRBV7-2 and J usage is TRBJ2-6, with D possibly TRBD1 on 5 matching bases. CDR3 length: 18 residues. Trimming took 3 bases from V and 0 from J, leaving 15 bases between them. Germline assignment: CDR1 SGHTA and CDR2 FQGNSA. CDR3 region: CASSFSWWGTSGANVLTF. Here the CDR3 DNA reads TGTGCCAGCAGCTTTTCCTGGTGGGGCACCTCTGGGGCCAACGTCCTGACTTTC.

The chain uses TRBV7-8 and TRBJ1-5; D unresolved. V gave up 0 bases and J gave up 6 bases, with 3 bases separating them. The CDR3 is 12 amino acids. Germline CDR1 and CDR2: SGHVS and FQNEAQ. The CDR3 DNA reads as TGTGCCAGCAGCTTAGCGGCTCAGCCCCAGCATTTT. It encodes CASSLAAQPQHF. The entire variable domain, with the rest obtained from reference TRBV7-8 and TRBJ1-5, is as follows: GAGVSQSPRYKVAKRGQDVALRCDPISGHVSLFWYQQALGQGPEFLTYFQNEAQLDKSGLPSDRFFAERPEGSVSTLKIQRTQQEDSAVYLCASSLAAQPQHFGDGTRLSIL.

This clone came up a few times. The chain combines TRBV4-3 with TRBJ2-6; 7 bases map to TRBD1. Germline V gene sequence: CDR1 LGHNA, CDR2 YSLEER. CDR3 length: 16 amino acids. Trimming took 4 bases from V and 5 from J; bases not matched to a gene: 8. CDR3 DNA: TGCGCCAGCAGCCCTTCCACAGGGGTCCGGGCCAACGTCCTGACTTTC. Protein: CASSPSTGVRANVLTF.

The rearrangement joins TRBV6-5 to TRBJ1-2, with a possible D match to TRBD1 (5 bases). Trimming cost V 3 bases and J 0 bases, with 11 bases left between them. The germline V gene encodes CDR1 MNHEY and CDR2 SVGAGI. The CDR3 length is 15 residues. Here the CDR3 DNA reads TGTGCCAGCAGTTATGACAGAAATACTAACTATGGCTACACCTTC. As protein: CASSYDRNTNYGYTF.

CDR3 in DNA: TGCGCCAGCAGCCAAGATTCCGGCGGGAGAGTGTCTAGCACAGATACGCAGTATTTT. This sequence encodes CASSQDSGGRVSSTDTQYF. This chain connects TRBV4-3 to TRBJ2-3; 7 bases agree with TRBD2. CDR1 and CDR2 from the germline V gene are LGHNA and YSLEER. This CDR3 is built from 19 residues. J gave up 0 bases and V 0 bases, and 12 bases lay outside the gene matches.

The J gene is TRBJ1-3, the V gene TRBV14, with D tentatively TRBD1 (5 bases). V shed 4 bases and J shed 8 bases, with 9 bases lying between them. Germline loops: CDR1 SGHDN, CDR2 FVKESK. This CDR3 has 12 residues. CDR3 sequence reads: CASSRGQDTIYF. The CDR3 nucleotides read TGTGCCAGCAGCCGGGGCCAGGACACCATATATTTT.

The sample holds one count of this clone. The chain is built from TRBV21-1 and TRBJ1-2; the D call TRBD1 from the table was never checked on the DNA. TRBV21-1 is a pseudogene. The CDR3 runs to 16 residues. The CDR3 spells CASSKETGPANYGYTF. The CDR3, as DNA: TGTGCCAGCAGCAAGGAAACAGGGCCCGCCAACTATGGCTACACCTTC.

The J gene is TRBJ1-2, the V gene TRBV9; TRBD1 matches 8 bases. From germline, CDR1 is SGDLS and CDR2 YYNGEE. The CDR3 spans 15 residues. V dropped 3 bases and J dropped 4; count of bases not matched to a gene: 8. CDR3 sequence (DNA): TGTGCCAGCAGCGCCGGACAGGGACGGGGCTATGGCTACACCTTC. This translates into CASSAGQGRGYGYTF.

The rearrangement uses TRBV28 and TRBJ2-5, with 8 bases that match TRBD1. From germline, CDR1 is MDHEN and CDR2 SYDVKM. This CDR3 spans 14 amino acids. Trimming cost V 8 bases and J 4 bases; bases outside gene matches: 9. CDR3 region: CASRETGDRETQYF. The DNA of the CDR3 is TGTGCCAGCCGAGAGACAGGGGATCGAGAGACCCAGTACTTC.

This sequence joins TRBV7-2 and TRBJ2-5; 13 nucleotides align to TRBD2. The CDR3 extends over 16 amino acids. Germline trimming cut 2 bases from V and 6 bases from J; bases unmatched to any gene: 6. The germline gives CDR1 SGHTA, CDR2 FQGNSA. CDR3 in amino acids: CASSLTTSGRVKTQYF. The DNA for the CDR3 is TGTGCCAGCAGCTTAACAACTAGCGGGAGGGTGAAGACCCAGTACTTC.

V usage is TRBV18 and J usage is TRBJ2-5, with 12 bases matching TRBD2. Germline CDR1 is KGHSH and CDR2 is LQKENI. V lost 0 bases and J lost 5; bases outside the gene matches: 4. The CDR3 has 16 amino acids. The CDR3 DNA sequence: TGTGCCAGCTCACCACCGGCTAGCGGGGGGGATGAGACCCAGTACTTC. This gives the protein CASSPPASGGDETQYF.

This clone was recorded only once. The V gene is TRBV27, the J gene TRBJ1-2, with D unclear. Germline values: CDR1 MNHEY, CDR2 SMNVEV (reference sequence). This CDR3 region has 12 residues. V lost 5 bases, J lost 4 bases, and 8 bases lay in between. Written as DNA, the CDR3 is TGTGCCAGCAGTCTGGCAGGCTATGGCTACACCTTC. Its translation is CASSLAGYGYTF.

This chain connects TRBV5-1 to TRBJ2-3; 7 nucleotides align to TRBD2. This CDR3 comprises 15 residues. Germline CDR1 and CDR2: SGHRS and YFSETQ. The junction had 2 bases not matched to a gene; V was cut back by 1 base and J by 0 bases. The CDR3 DNA follows: TGCGCCAGCAGCTTGCTAGCGGCTAGCACAGATACGCAGTATTTT. Protein sequence: CASSLLAASTDTQYF.

The table lists this clone with a few counts. The chain couples TRBV13 to TRBJ1-6; D ambiguous. V lost 5 bases and J 7 bases, leaving 12 bases between the germline ends. Germline-derived CDR1 and CDR2 are PRHDT and FYEKMQ (reference sequence). The CDR3 covers 14 residues. The chain's CDR3 is CASSTRTLNSPLHF. DNA of the CDR3: TGTGCCAGCAGCACCCGGACTCTCAATTCACCCCTCCACTTT.

V usage is TRBV5-1 and J usage is TRBJ2-5, with TRBD2 matching 8 bases. The germline gives CDR1 SGHRS, CDR2 YFSETQ. This CDR3 has 14 amino acids. The V gene end was trimmed by 4 bases and the J gene end by 4 bases; junction bases not matched to a gene: 6. The CDR3 reads CASSLGLALETQYF. CDR3 DNA: TGCGCCAGCAGCCTAGGACTAGCTTTAGAGACCCAGTACTTC.

The chain is built from TRBV4-2 and TRBJ2-1, with 10 bases aligning to TRBD2. Germline V gene lookup returns CDR1 LGHNA and CDR2 YNFKEQ. V gave up 3 bases and J gave up 9 bases; unmatched junction bases: 8. This CDR3 contains 15 residues. Here the CDR3 DNA reads TGTGCCAGCAGCCAGCCCGGCCTAGCGGGAGTTGAGCAGTTCTTC. Protein product: CASSQPGLAGVEQFF.

CDR3 nucleotide sequence: TGCGCCAGCAGCCACGCGCTAGCGGCAAAGAACACCGGGGAGCTGTTTTTT. Translated, it gives CASSHALAAKNTGELFF. The V call is TRBV4-1, the J call TRBJ2-2; TRBD2 aligns across 7 bases. The CDR3 covers 17 residues. The ends lost 3 bases at V and 1 base at J; junction bases unmatched: 8. Germline CDR1 MGHRA, CDR2 YSYEKL.

The chain joins TRBV9 to TRBJ1-2; D perhaps matches TRBD1 (5 bases). The CDR3 loop spans 16 amino acids. The germline V gene has CDR1 SGDLS and CDR2 YYNGEE. V dropped 4 bases and J dropped 4 bases, with 20 bases sitting between them. CDR3 loop: CASSTSGNEVGYGYTF. Written as DNA, the CDR3 is TGTGCCAGCAGCACCTCAGGGAATGAGGTCGGCTATGGCTACACCTTC.

This rearrangement joins TRBV29-1 to TRBJ2-5; possibly TRBD1 for D (6 bases). The germline CDR1 and CDR2 sequences are SQVTM and ANQGSEA. Between the trimmed V and J ends, which lost 5 bases and 5 bases, there was a span of 15 bases. This CDR3 is built from 13 residues. The CDR3 sequence is CSVSGQGWETQYF. CDR3 bases: TGCAGCGTTTCGGGGCAGGGGTGGGAGACCCAGTACTTC.